One sample yielded the 7 T cell receptor beta chains listed below, sequenced in a study of cytomegalovirus exposure and HLA in healthy donors. The PCR ran on 60 Vbeta and 13 Jbeta primers. Assay: immunoSEQ multiplex PCR; the TCRdb copy retains only in-frame clones and omits some. The sample shows 85,000 to 90,000 clones, around 76% of them seen only once. Sequenced material: PBMCs. The receptors shown here come from a man aged 25 to 40 in good health and CMV-seropositive.

V is TRBV5-4 and J is TRBJ2-7; 8 bases are shared with TRBD1. Germline V gives CDR1 SGHNT, CDR2 YYREEE (reference sequence). V lost 2 bases, J lost 0 bases, and 13 bases stayed unmatched. The CDR3 sequence is 18 residues long. The chain's CDR3 is CASSFKEMTGAHSYEQYF. Written as DNA, the CDR3 is TGTGCCAGCAGCTTCAAGGAAATGACAGGGGCCCACTCCTACGAGCAGTACTTC.

V and J are TRBV4-1 and TRBJ2-4, with D tentatively TRBD2 (5 bases). The CDR3 consists of 17 residues. Trimming stripped 1 base from V and 2 bases from J, with 15 bases between. The V gene's germline CDR1 is MGHRA and CDR2 YSYEKL. CDR3 bases: TGCGCCAGCAGCCAAGTCGAGGGTCCGGGAACCAAAAACATTCAGTACTTC. As protein: CASSQVEGPGTKNIQYF.

This clone was seen just once. This chain links TRBV29-1 with TRBJ2-5; no reliable D call. Germline V gene lookup returns CDR1 SQVTM and CDR2 ANQGSEA. Between the trimmed V and J ends, which lost 2 bases and 0 bases, there was a span of 7 bases. This CDR3 is 13 amino acids long. The CDR3 protein is CSVEPRDQETQYF. CDR3 bases: TGCAGCGTTGAACCCCGGGACCAAGAGACCCAGTACTTC.

This chain links TRBV4-1 with TRBJ2-2; TRBD2 agrees at 7 bases. This CDR3 contains 17 residues. The V gene end was trimmed by 1 base and the J gene end by 3 bases; junction bases not matched to a gene: 8. The germline CDR1 and CDR2 sequences are MGHRA and YSYEKL. The CDR3 region is CASSQGGKRGYTGELFF. The CDR3 DNA reads TGCGCCAGCAGCCAAGGCGGAAAGCGGGGATACACCGGGGAGCTGTTTTTT.

The chain links TRBV2 to TRBJ1-1, with a tentative D call TRBD1 (6 bases). The germline CDR1 and CDR2 sequences are SNHLY and FYNNEI. The germline V and J ends were trimmed by 6 bases and 2 bases, with 10 bases remaining between them. The CDR3 sequence is 13 residues long. The CDR3 DNA reads TGTGCCAGCAGCGTACAGGGCAACACTGAAGCTTTCTTT. Encoded protein: CASSVQGNTEAFF.

This sequence joins TRBV2 and TRBJ2-7, with TRBD2 matching over 7 bases. The CDR3 consists of 14 residues. Germline V gives CDR1 SNHLY, CDR2 FYNNEI. With 3 bases clipped from V and 6 bases from J, the junction kept 8 bases outside the gene matches. CDR3 DNA sequence: TGTGCCAGCAGTGATCAGGGAGGGGCGGGCGAGCAGTACTTC. Amino acid sequence: CASSDQGGAGEQYF.

V is TRBV5-4 and J is TRBJ2-7, with 8 nucleotides matching TRBD1. Trimming took 3 bases from V and 7 from J; bases not matched to a gene: 6. This CDR3 contains 13 residues. Germline loops: CDR1 SGHNT, CDR2 YYREEE (reference sequence). The CDR3 spells CASSSKDRAEQYF. The CDR3 coding sequence is TGTGCCAGCAGCTCCAAGGACAGGGCGGAGCAGTACTTC.